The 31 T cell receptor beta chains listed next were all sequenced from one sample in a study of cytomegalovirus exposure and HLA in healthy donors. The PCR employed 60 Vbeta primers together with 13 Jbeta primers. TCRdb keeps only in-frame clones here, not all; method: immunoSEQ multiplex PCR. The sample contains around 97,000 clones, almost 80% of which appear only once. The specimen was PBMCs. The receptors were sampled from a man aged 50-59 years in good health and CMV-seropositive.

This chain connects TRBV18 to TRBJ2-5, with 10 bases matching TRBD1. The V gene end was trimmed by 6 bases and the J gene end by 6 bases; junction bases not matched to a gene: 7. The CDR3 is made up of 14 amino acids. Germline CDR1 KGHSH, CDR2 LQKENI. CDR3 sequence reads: CASSPGTGVQTQYF. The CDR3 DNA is TGTGCCAGCTCCCCTGGGACAGGGGTACAGACCCAGTACTTC.

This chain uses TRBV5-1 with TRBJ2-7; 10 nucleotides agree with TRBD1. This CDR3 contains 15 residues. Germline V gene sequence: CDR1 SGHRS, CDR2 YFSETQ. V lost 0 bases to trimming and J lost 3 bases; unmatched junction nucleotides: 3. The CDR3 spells CASSLGTGGIYEQYF. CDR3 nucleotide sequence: TGCGCCAGCAGCTTGGGGACAGGGGGAATCTACGAGCAGTACTTC.

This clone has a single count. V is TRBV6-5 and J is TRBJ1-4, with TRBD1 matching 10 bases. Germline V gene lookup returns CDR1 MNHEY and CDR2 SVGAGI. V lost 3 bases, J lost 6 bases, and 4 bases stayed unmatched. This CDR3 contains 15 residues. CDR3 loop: CASSYSGTGDEKLFF. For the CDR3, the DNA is TGTGCCAGCAGTTATTCCGGGACAGGGGATGAAAAACTGTTTTTT.

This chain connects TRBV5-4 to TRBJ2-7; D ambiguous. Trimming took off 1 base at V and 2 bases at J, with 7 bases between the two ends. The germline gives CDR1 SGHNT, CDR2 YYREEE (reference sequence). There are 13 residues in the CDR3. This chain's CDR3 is CASSLYQAYEQYF. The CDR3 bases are TGTGCCAGCAGCTTGTATCAGGCCTACGAGCAGTACTTC.

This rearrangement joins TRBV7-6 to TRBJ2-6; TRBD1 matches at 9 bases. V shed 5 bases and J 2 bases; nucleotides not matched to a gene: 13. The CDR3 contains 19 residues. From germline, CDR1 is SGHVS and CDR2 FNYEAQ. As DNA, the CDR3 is TGTGCCAGCAGCAACCCCGGGACAGGGCTAAGAACTGGGGCCAACGTCCTGACTTTC. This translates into CASSNPGTGLRTGANVLTF.

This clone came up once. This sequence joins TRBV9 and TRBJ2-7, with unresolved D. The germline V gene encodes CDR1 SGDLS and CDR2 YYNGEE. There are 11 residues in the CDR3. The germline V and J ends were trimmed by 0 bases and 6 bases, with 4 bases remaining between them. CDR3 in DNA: TGTGCCAGCAGCGTAGGGGCCGAGCAGTACTTC. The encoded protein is CASSVGAEQYF.

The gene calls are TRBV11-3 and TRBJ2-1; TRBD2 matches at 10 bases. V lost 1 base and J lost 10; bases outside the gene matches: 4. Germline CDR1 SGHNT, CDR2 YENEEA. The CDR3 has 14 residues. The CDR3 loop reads CASSLGLAGVEQFF. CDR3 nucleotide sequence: TGTGCCAGCAGCTTAGGCCTAGCGGGAGTCGAGCAGTTCTTC.

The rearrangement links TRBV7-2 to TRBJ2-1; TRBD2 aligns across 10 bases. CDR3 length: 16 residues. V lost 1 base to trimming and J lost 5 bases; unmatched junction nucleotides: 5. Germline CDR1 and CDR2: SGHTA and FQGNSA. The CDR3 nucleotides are TGTGCCAGCAGCTTAGGGATAGCGGGAGGCCACAATGAGCAGTTCTTC. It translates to CASSLGIAGGHNEQFF.

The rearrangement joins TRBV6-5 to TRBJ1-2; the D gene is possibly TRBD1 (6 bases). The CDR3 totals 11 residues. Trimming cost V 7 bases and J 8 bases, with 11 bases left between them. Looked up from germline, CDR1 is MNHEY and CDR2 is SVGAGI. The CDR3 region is CASKNTGGYTF. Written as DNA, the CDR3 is TGTGCCAGCAAAAACACAGGGGGCTACACCTTC.

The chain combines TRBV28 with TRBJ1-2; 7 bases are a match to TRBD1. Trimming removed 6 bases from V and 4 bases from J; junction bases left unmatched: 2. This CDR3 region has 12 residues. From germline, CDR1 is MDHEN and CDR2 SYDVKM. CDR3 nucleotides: TGTGCCAGCAGAGCAGGGGGCTATGGCTACACCTTC. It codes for CASRAGGYGYTF.

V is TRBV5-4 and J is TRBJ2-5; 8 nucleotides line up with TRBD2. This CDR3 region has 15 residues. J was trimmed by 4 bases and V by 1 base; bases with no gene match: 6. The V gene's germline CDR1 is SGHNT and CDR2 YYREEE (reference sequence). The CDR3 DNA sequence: TGTGCCAGCAGCTTGCCGGGCCGGGGGGGAGAGACCCAGTACTTC. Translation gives CASSLPGRGGETQYF. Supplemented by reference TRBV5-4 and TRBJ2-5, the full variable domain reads ETGVTQSPTHLIKTRGQQVTLRCSSQSGHNTVSWYQQALGQGPQFIFQYYREEENGRGNFPPRFSGLQFPNYSSELNVNALELDDSALYLCASSLPGRGGETQYFGPGTRLLVL.

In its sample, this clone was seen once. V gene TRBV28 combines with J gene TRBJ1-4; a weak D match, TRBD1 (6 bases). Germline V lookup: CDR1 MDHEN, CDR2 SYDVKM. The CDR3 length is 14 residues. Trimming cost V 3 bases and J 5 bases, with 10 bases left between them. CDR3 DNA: TGTGCCAGCAGTTTGGTCAGGGGAAATGAAAAACTGTTTTTT. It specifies CASSLVRGNEKLFF.

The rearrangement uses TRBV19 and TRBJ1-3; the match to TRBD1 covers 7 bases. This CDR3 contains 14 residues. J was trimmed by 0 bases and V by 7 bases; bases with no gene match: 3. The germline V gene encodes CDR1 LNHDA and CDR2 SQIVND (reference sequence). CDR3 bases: TGTGCCAGTATCAACAGGGGCTCTGGAAACACCATATATTTT. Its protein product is CASINRGSGNTIYF.

CDR3 coding DNA: TGCGCCAGCAGCCAAGAACAGGGCACCGAGCAGTTCTTC. Its protein is CASSQEQGTEQFF. The chain joins TRBV4-3 to TRBJ2-1, with D perhaps matching TRBD1 (6 bases). The CDR3 sequence is 13 residues long. The ends were cut back, 0 bases at V and 10 bases at J, with 10 bases in the middle. Germline lookup yields CDR1 LGHNA and CDR2 YSLEER.

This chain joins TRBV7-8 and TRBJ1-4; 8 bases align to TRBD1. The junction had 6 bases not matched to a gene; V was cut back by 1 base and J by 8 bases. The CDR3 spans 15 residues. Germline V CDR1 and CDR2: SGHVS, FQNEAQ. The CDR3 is CASSLVRTGFEKLFF. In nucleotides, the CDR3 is TGTGCCAGCAGCTTAGTTCGGACAGGGTTCGAAAAACTGTTTTTT.

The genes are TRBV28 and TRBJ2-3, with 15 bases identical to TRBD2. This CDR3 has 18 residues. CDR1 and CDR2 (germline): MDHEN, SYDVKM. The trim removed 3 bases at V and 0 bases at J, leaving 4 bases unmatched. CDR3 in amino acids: CASSFGTSGGPSTDTQYF. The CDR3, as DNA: TGTGCCAGCAGTTTCGGGACTAGCGGGGGGCCTAGCACAGATACGCAGTATTTT. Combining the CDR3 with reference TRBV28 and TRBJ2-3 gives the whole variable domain DVKVTQSSRYLVKRTGEKVFLECVQDMDHENMFWYRQDPGLGLRLIYFSYDVKMKEKGDIPEGYSVSREKKERFSLILESASTNQTSMYLCASSFGTSGGPSTDTQYFGPGTRLTVL.

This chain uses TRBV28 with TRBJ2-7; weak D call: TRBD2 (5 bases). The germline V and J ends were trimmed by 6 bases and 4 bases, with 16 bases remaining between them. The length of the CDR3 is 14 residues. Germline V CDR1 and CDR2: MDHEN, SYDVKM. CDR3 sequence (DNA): TGTGCCAGCAGCACCCTTTCCCGGAGGTACGAGCAGTACTTC. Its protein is CASSTLSRRYEQYF.

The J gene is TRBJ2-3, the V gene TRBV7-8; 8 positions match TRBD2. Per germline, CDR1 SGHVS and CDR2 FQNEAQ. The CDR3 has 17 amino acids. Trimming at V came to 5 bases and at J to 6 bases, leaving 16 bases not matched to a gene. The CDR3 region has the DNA TGTGCCAGCAGCCCCCGGGGGGGAGGGTTCACAGGGGATACGCAGTATTTT. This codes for CASSPRGGGFTGDTQYF. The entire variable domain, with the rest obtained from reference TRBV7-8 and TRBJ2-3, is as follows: GAGVSQSPRYKVAKRGQDVALRCDPISGHVSLFWYQQALGQGPEFLTYFQNEAQLDKSGLPSDRFFAERPEGSVSTLKIQRTQQEDSAVYLCASSPRGGGFTGDTQYFGPGTRLTVL.

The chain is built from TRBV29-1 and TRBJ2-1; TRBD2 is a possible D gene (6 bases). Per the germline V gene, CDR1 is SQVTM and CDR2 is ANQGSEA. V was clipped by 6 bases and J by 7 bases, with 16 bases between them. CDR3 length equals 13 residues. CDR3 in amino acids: CSVSLSGLNEQFF. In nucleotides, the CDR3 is TGCAGCGTGTCCCTTAGCGGCTTAAATGAGCAGTTCTTC.

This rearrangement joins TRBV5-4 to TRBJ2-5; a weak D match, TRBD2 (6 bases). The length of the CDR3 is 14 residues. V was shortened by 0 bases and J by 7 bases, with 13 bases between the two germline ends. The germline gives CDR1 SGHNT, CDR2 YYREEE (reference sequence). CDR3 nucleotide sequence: TGTGCCAGCAGCTTGGGGGGTCAGGGAGGGACCCAGTACTTC. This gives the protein CASSLGGQGGTQYF.

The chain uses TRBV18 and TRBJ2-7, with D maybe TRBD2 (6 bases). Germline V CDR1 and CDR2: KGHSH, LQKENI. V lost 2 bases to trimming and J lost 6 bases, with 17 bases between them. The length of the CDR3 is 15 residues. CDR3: CASSPKPAGAGEQYF. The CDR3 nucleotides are TGTGCCAGCTCACCAAAGCCGGCTGGAGCGGGCGAGCAGTACTTC.

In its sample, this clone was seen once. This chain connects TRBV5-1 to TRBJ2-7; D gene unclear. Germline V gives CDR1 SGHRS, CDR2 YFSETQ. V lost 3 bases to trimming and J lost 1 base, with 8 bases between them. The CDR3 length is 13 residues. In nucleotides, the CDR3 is TGCGCCAGCAGCTCACAAAATTCCTACGAGCAGTACTTC. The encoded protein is CASSSQNSYEQYF. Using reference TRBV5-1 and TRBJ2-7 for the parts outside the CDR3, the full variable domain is KAGVTQTPRYLIKTRGQQVTLSCSPISGHRSVSWYQQTPGQGLQFLFEYFSETQRNKGNFPGRFSGRQFSNSRSEMNVSTLELGDSALYLCASSSQNSYEQYFGPGTRLTVT.

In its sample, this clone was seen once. CDR3 loop: CASSSLLSGGGMNTEAFF. The CDR3 DNA sequence: TGTGCCAGCAGCTCATTATTATCCGGGGGGGGCATGAACACTGAAGCTTTCTTT. V is TRBV7-9 and J is TRBJ1-1, with D possibly TRBD1 on 6 matching bases. Germline loops: CDR1 SEHNR, CDR2 FQNEAQ (reference sequence). The V gene lost 4 bases and the J gene lost 0 bases, with 21 bases spanning the gap. The CDR3 loop spans 18 amino acids. Using reference TRBV7-9 and TRBJ1-1 for the parts outside the CDR3, the full variable domain is DTGVSQNPRHKITKRGQNVTFRCDPISEHNRLYWYRQTLGQGPEFLTYFQNEAQLEKSRLLSDRFSAERPKGSFSTLEIQRTEQGDSAMYLCASSSLLSGGGMNTEAFFGQGTRLTVV.

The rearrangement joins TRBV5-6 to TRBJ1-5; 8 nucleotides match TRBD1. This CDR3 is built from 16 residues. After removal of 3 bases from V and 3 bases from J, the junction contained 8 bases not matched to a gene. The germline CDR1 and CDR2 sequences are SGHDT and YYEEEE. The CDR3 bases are TGTGCCAGCAGCTCTGCCGGGACAGGTGACAATCAGCCCCAGCATTTT. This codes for CASSSAGTGDNQPQHF.

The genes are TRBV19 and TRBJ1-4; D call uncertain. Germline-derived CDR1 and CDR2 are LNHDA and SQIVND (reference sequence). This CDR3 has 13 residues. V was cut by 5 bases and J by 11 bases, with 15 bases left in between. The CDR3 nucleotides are TGTGCCAGTAGTCCGGACGCCGGAGGGAAACTGTTTTTT. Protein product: CASSPDAGGKLFF.

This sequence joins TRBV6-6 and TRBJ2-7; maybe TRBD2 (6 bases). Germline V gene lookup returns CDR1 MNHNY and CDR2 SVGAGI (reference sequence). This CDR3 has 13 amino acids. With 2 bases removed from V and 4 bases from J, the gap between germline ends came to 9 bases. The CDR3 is CASSYGTRYEQYF. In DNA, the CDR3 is TGTGCCAGCAGTTACGGGACTCGATACGAGCAGTACTTC.

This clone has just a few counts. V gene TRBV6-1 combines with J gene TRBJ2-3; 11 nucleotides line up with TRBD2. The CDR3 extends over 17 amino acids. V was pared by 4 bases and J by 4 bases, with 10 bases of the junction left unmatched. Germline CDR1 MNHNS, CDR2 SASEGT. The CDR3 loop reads CASSVGTTSGSADTQYF. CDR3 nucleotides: TGTGCCAGCAGTGTCGGGACAACTAGCGGGAGTGCAGATACGCAGTATTTT.

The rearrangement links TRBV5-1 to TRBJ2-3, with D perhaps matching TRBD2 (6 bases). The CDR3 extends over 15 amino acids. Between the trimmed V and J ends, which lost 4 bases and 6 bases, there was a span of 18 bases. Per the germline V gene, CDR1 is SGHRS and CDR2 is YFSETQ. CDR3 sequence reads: CASSPSASARDTQYF. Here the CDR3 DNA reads TGCGCCAGCAGCCCGTCGGCTAGCGCACGGGATACGCAGTATTTT.

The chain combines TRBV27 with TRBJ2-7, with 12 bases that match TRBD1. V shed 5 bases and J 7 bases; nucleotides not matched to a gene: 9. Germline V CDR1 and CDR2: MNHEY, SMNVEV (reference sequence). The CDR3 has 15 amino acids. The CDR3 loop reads CASSKGQGAVGEQYF. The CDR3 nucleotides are TGTGCCAGCAGTAAGGGACAGGGGGCCGTTGGTGAGCAGTACTTC.

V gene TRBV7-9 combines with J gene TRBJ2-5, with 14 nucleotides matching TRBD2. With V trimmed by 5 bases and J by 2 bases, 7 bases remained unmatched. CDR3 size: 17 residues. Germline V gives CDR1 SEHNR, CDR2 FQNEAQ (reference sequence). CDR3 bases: TGTGCCAGCAGCGCCCCGGGACTAGCGGGAGTACAAGAGACCCAGTACTTC. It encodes CASSAPGLAGVQETQYF.

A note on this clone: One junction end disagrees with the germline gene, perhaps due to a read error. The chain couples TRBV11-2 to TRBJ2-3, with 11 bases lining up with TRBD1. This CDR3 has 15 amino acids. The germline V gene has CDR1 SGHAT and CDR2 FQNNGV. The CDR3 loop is CASSPRTGGTDTQYF. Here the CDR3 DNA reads TGTGCCAGCAGCCCGCGGACAGGGGGCACGGATACGCAGTATTTT.